The 16 T cell receptor beta chains in this list originate from one sample, sequenced in a study of T cell clonality in common variable immunodeficiency. Assay used: immunoSEQ multiplex PCR; TCRdb lists only in-frame clones, some missing. This record lists about 64,000 clones, none seen once only, and the top ten clones contain about 1.7%. The sample was peripheral blood mononuclear cells. These receptors all stem from a person aged 18-69 years in good health.

This clone came up many times. The read stops 3 residues short of the end of the CDR3; the missing end is completed from the germline J gene. The genes are TRBV19 and TRBJ1-1; the match to TRBD1 covers 7 bases. After removal of 3 bases from V and 5 bases from J, the junction contained 3 bases not matched to a gene. The CDR3 has 13 amino acids. Germline values: CDR1 LNHDA, CDR2 SQIVND (reference sequence). The CDR3 DNA, read in part, is TGTGCCAGTAGTATCAACAGGGGAACTGAA. Amino acids: CASSINRGTE. The full CDR3 protein is CASSINRGTEAFF.

This clone was observed at least ten times. Incomplete CDR3 DNA: TGTGCCAGCAGCTTGGGGCATCATAGCAATCAGCCC. This gives the protein CASSLGHHSNQP. The CDR3 reads in full as CASSLGHHSNQPQHF. The V gene is TRBV5-6, the J gene TRBJ1-5; D unclear. The sequenced fragment ends 3 residues before the CDR3 boundary, so the rest is inferred from the germline J gene. Germline V gives CDR1 SGHDT, CDR2 YYEEEE. This CDR3 region has 15 residues. The V end was cut by 0 bases, the J end by 0 bases, with 7 bases between. Based on the CDR3 plus reference TRBV5-6 and TRBJ1-5, the full variable domain is DAGVTQSPTHLIKTRGQQVTLRCSPKSGHDTVSWYQQALGQGPQFIFQYYEEEERQRGNFPDRFSGHQFPNYSSELNVNALLLGDSALYLCASSLGHHSNQPQHFGDGTRLSIL.

This clone was recorded many times. The read terminates 3 residues before the CDR3 end, so the remaining end is supplied by the germline J gene. The J gene is TRBJ2-7, the V gene TRBV7-8, with 13 bases fitting TRBD2. CDR1 is SGHVS and CDR2 is FQNEAQ in the germline V gene. The J segment lost 4 bases and the V segment lost 4 bases, leaving 7 bases of the junction unmatched. The CDR3 has 16 residues. CDR3 amino acids: CASSYGTSGKSYEQYF. The sequenced part of the CDR3 DNA is TGTGCCAGCAGCTATGGGACTAGCGGGAAGTCTTACGAG.

As concerns this clone: With the read ending 3 residues before the CDR3 end, the germline J gene is used to fill in that end. This sequence joins TRBV18 and TRBJ2-7; 9 nucleotides agree with TRBD1. The CDR3 is 14 amino acids. The germline gives CDR1 KGHSH, CDR2 LQKENI. Unmatched junction bases numbered 8, after V lost 6 bases and J lost 5 bases. The CDR3 spells CASSSGTGSNEQYF. The covered CDR3 bases are TGTGCCAGCTCGTCCGGGACAGGGAGCAACGAG.

The table lists this clone with many counts. The DNA ends 3 residues before the CDR3 does, and the rest of the CDR3 is filled in from the germline J gene. The chain links TRBV7-9 to TRBJ1-3, with a tentative D call TRBD1 (5 bases). CDR1 and CDR2 (germline): SEHNR, FQNEAQ (reference sequence). The CDR3 covers 13 residues. V was shortened by 7 bases and J by 8 bases, with 15 bases between the two germline ends. The CDR3: CASIQRGVDTIYF. The CDR3 bases that were read are TGTGCCAGCATCCAAAGGGGTGTGGACACC.

Many counts were recorded for this clone. The read ends 3 residues before the CDR3 terminus; that terminus is restored from the germline J gene. V is TRBV20-1 and J is TRBJ1-2; D ambiguous. Germline assignment: CDR1 DFQATT and CDR2 SNEGSKA (reference sequence). Trimming took off 1 base at V and 2 bases at J, with 8 bases between the two ends. The CDR3 extends over 13 amino acids. CDR3 DNA, as far as it was read: TGCAGTGCTAGAGTAGTAGAGAACTATGGC. Protein product: CSARVVENYG. The CDR3 in its entirety is CSARVVENYGYTF.

This clone was recorded at least ten times. Read sequence stops 3 residues before the CDR3 end, and the germline J gene provides the missing end. The chain couples TRBV6-1 to TRBJ2-7, with 7 bases identical to TRBD1. The CDR3 contains 14 residues. Per germline, CDR1 MNHNS and CDR2 SASEGT. J was trimmed by 3 bases and V by 2 bases; bases with no gene match: 4. The CDR3 DNA, read in part, is TGTGCCAGCAGTGAACCGGGACAGAGCTACGAG. Its translation: CASSEPGQSYE. The CDR3, in full, reads CASSEPGQSYEQYF.

This clone was seen repeatedly, ten times or more. Read sequence stops 3 residues before the CDR3 end, and the germline J gene provides the missing end. The rearrangement uses TRBV6-4 and TRBJ2-3, with 12 bases that match TRBD2. This CDR3 comprises 15 residues. The germline CDR1 and CDR2 sequences are MRHNA and SNTAGT. CDR3 loop: CASSESETSGSPQYF. The sequenced part of the CDR3 DNA is TGTGCCAGCAGTGAATCAGAGACTAGCGGGAGTCCG.

In its sample, this clone was seen many times. The CDR3 extends 3 residues past the end of the read, so its final part is completed from the germline J gene. The chain combines TRBV20-1 with TRBJ2-1; the D gene is possibly TRBD1 (7 bases). Germline V gene data show CDR1 as DFQATT and CDR2 as SNEGSKA (reference sequence). V gave up 6 bases and J gave up 8 bases, with 17 bases separating them. The CDR3 loop spans 13 amino acids. CDR3 sequence reads: CSATRGDRYEQFF. CDR3 DNA (partial): TGCAGTGCCACAAGGGGGGACAGATATGAG.

This clone has a count of ten or more. With the read ending 3 residues before the CDR3 end, the germline J gene is used to fill in that end. The chain has TRBV6-1 and TRBJ2-3; a weak D match, TRBD1 (5 bases). The CDR3 contains 12 residues. Germline-derived CDR1 and CDR2 are MNHNS and SASEGT. CDR3 bases read: TGTGCCAGCAGTGAGGGGCCGACCCCG. It translates to CASSEGPTP. The whole CDR3 region reads CASSEGPTPQYF.

This clone has a count of ten or more. The CDR3 end falls 3 residues outside the read, so it is completed with the germline J gene. The rearrangement joins TRBV30 to TRBJ1-2, with 7 bases identical to TRBD1. The V gene end was trimmed by 2 bases and the J gene end by 7 bases; junction bases not matched to a gene: 4. The CDR3 has 12 amino acids. From germline, CDR1 is GTSNPN and CDR2 SVGIG (reference sequence). CDR3 in amino acids: CAWSYRGGGYTF. CDR3 bases read: TGTGCCTGGAGTTACAGGGGTGGTGGC.

At least ten counts were recorded for this clone. The observed sequence ends 3 residues before the CDR3 terminus, with the missing tail filled in from the germline J gene. The chain uses TRBV2 and TRBJ1-4, with 7 bases identical to TRBD1. The CDR3 sequence is 15 residues long. Germline loops: CDR1 SNHLY, CDR2 FYNNEI. The CDR3: CASSEARTGEGKLFF. The covered CDR3 bases are TGTGCCAGCAGTGAAGCGAGAACAGGGGAGGGTAAA.

This clone has ten or more counts. The DNA ends 3 residues before the CDR3 does, and the rest of the CDR3 is filled in from the germline J gene. The chain links TRBV6-1 to TRBJ1-3; D is undetermined. Germline V CDR1 and CDR2: MNHNS, SASEGT. CDR3 length: 14 amino acids. V was pared by 2 bases and J by 0 bases, with 5 bases between. The sequenced CDR3 bases are TGTGCCAGCAGTGAACATTCCTCTGGAAACACC. Translating gives CASSEHSSGNT. The entire CDR3 protein is CASSEHSSGNTIYF.

Ten or more counts support this clone. The read is 3 residues too short to cover the CDR3 end, so that end is filled in from the germline J gene. The rearrangement uses TRBV20-1 and TRBJ1-1; D is perhaps TRBD1 (6 bases). Germline CDR1 is DFQATT and CDR2 is SNEGSKA (reference sequence). Trimming stripped 3 bases from V and 1 base from J, with 15 bases between. This CDR3 spans 15 amino acids. CDR3 sequence: CSARGQGFRNTEAFF. The CDR3 bases that were read are TGCAGTGCTAGGGGACAAGGTTTCCGGAACACTGAA.

This clone came up many times. The part of the CDR3 DNA that was read is TGTGCCAGTAGCGGGAGGACAGATACG. This codes for CASSGRTDT. In full, the CDR3 is CASSGRTDTQYF. The V gene is TRBV2, the J gene TRBJ2-3; 10 nucleotides agree with TRBD2. The read falls 3 residues short of the CDR3 end, and the missing part is taken from the germline J gene. The length of the CDR3 is 12 residues. Per germline, CDR1 SNHLY and CDR2 FYNNEI. Losses at the gene ends were 9 bases for V and 3 bases for J; bases not matched to a gene: 0.

In regard to this clone: The read terminates 3 residues before the CDR3 end, so the remaining end is supplied by the germline J gene. This chain uses TRBV5-6 with TRBJ2-2; D not certain. This CDR3 is built from 15 residues. The germline V gene encodes CDR1 SGHDT and CDR2 YYEEEE. V was clipped by 1 base and J by 4 bases, with 11 bases between them. The CDR3 sequence is CASSLSSLTTGELFF. The part of the CDR3 DNA that was read is TGTGCCAGCAGCTTGAGCTCGCTCACCACCGGGGAG. The variable domain in full, with the rest retrieved from reference TRBV5-6 and TRBJ2-2, is DAGVTQSPTHLIKTRGQQVTLRCSPKSGHDTVSWYQQALGQGPQFIFQYYEEEERQRGNFPDRFSGHQFPNYSSELNVNALLLGDSALYLCASSLSSLTTGELFFGEGSRLTVL.